One and the same sample provided the 8 T cell receptor beta chains below, sequenced in a study of PD-1 blockade in classical Hodgkin lymphoma. The protocol was immunoSEQ multiplex PCR, while the TCRdb copy is restricted to in-frame clones and leaves out a portion. This table holds some 20,000 clones, 70% to 85% found once. The patients all showed relapse after autologous stem cell transplantation, while their brentuximab vedotin exposure varied. This material consisted of peripheral blood mononuclear cells (PBMCs), taken at baseline. All receptors derive from a human donor with classical Hodgkin lymphoma.

This clone has just a few counts. The chain recombines TRBV4-3 with TRBJ2-7; 7 bases map to TRBD1. Germline V gene lookup returns CDR1 LGHNA and CDR2 YSLEER. This CDR3 is 16 amino acids long. V lost 2 bases, J lost 2 bases, and 9 bases stayed unmatched. CDR3 sequence reads: CASSQYTLQGPYEQYF. The CDR3 DNA follows: TGCGCCAGCAGCCAATATACACTACAGGGGCCCTACGAGCAGTACTTC.

About this clone: The sample holds other DNA sequences that translate to the same CDR3. The genes are TRBV7-8 and TRBJ1-3, with D possibly TRBD1 on 5 matching bases. V lost 1 base to trimming and J lost 1 base, with 20 bases between them. Germline V gene lookup returns CDR1 SGHVS and CDR2 FQNEAQ. CDR3 length: 19 residues. CDR3 loop: CASSLDTGFLGFSGNTIYF. Written as DNA, the CDR3 is TGTGCCAGCAGCTTAGATACAGGTTTTTTAGGTTTTTCTGGAAACACCATATATTTT.

V is TRBV29-1 and J is TRBJ1-2; no clear D gene. Trimming pared 0 bases from V and 7 bases from J, leaving 15 bases between. The length of the CDR3 is 14 residues. Germline V gives CDR1 SQVTM, CDR2 ANQGSEA. DNA for the CDR3: TGCAGCGTTGAAGATCACAGTGCCGGGATTGGCTACACCTTC. Translating gives CSVEDHSAGIGYTF.

This clone came up once. This rearrangement joins TRBV7-9 to TRBJ2-3, with 13 bases lining up with TRBD2. With 2 bases clipped from V and 5 bases from J, the junction kept 4 bases outside the gene matches. The CDR3 is 16 residues long. Germline assignment: CDR1 SEHNR and CDR2 FQNEAQ (reference sequence). CDR3 loop: CASSLTSGGVRDTQYF. For the CDR3, the DNA is TGTGCCAGCAGCTTAACTAGCGGGGGGGTGCGAGATACGCAGTATTTT.

In its sample, this clone was seen once. This chain links TRBV19 with TRBJ1-1; 7 bases are a match to TRBD1. Per the germline V gene, CDR1 is LNHDA and CDR2 is SQIVND (reference sequence). The CDR3 spans 18 residues. V was clipped by 5 bases and J by 1 base; unmatched bases: 16. The CDR3 region has the DNA TGTGCCAGTAGTCCAAGGACAAAACCGGGACAGCCGAACACTGAAGCTTTCTTT. Translated, it gives CASSPRTKPGQPNTEAFF.

The chain links TRBV25-1 to TRBJ1-2; possibly TRBD1 for D (6 bases). This CDR3 has 14 amino acids. Germline CDR1 and CDR2: MGHDK and SYGVNS. The germline V and J ends were trimmed by 8 bases and 5 bases, with 18 bases remaining between them. The CDR3 DNA reads as TGTGCCAGCGAGCCCCTCAGGGGCGGATATGGCTACACCTTC. As protein: CASEPLRGGYGYTF.

The genes are TRBV9 and TRBJ1-1, with a weak D call TRBD1 (6 bases). CDR1 SGDLS and CDR2 YYNGEE come from the germline V gene. The germline V and J ends were trimmed by 3 bases and 1 base, with 10 bases remaining between them. This CDR3 has 14 residues. CDR3 DNA sequence: TGTGCCAGCAGCGCGGGAGGGGGGAACACTGAAGCTTTCTTT. Translated: CASSAGGGNTEAFF.

CDR3 protein: CASSSGQGNGQPQHF. CDR3 DNA sequence: TGTGCCAGCAGCTCAGGACAGGGGAACGGTCAGCCCCAGCATTTT. The gene calls are TRBV9 and TRBJ1-5; 9 nucleotides agree with TRBD1. V lost 4 bases, J lost 6 bases, and 8 bases stayed unmatched. Germline-derived CDR1 and CDR2 are SGDLS and YYNGEE. This CDR3 is built from 15 residues.